This TCR beta chain appears in the sequencing data of a study of T cells in localized non-small cell lung cancer. With V trimmed by 4 bases and J by 8 bases, 7 bases remained unmatched. Germline-derived CDR1 and CDR2 are MNHNS and SASEGT. This CDR3 has 15 residues. The assay was immunoSEQ multiplex PCR, and TCRdb's table has in-frame clones only and misses some. The sample holds about 74,000 clones; about four fifths are singletons and the top ten take 1.3%. The chain has TRBV6-1 and TRBJ1-6; 8 bases map to TRBD1. The specimen was peripheral blood, collected before any cancer treatment. This receptor was taken from a female donor over 55 with stage I lung adenocarcinoma. DNA for the CDR3: TGTGCCAGCAGTGGCCTGACAGGGGCTTATTCACCCCTCCACTTT. Protein product: CASSGLTGAYSPLHF.